This TCR beta chain was sequenced during a study of blood T cells in healthy people across ages. Findings and limits, study-wide: The study found more naive CD4+ cells and higher diversity in long-lived than aged donors. Naive and antigen-experienced cells could not be conclusively compared, given unsorted PBMCs.

In the case of this clonotype: What it binds is not known.

Each donor was a healthy Caucasian individual from Russia, aged roughly 6 to 90. Extraction yielded at least 6 micrograms of total RNA per sample. A second PCR, run for about 7 to 11 cycles, used a sample-barcoded 5' primer plus a J-beta primer mix. A single record per CDR3 protein comes from TCRdb applying MiXCR to the 5' RACE reads. The sample yields more than 1,400,000 distinct CDR3 sequences, approximately 42% seen once. The germline V gene has CDR1 SQVTM and CDR2 ANQGSEA. This CDR3 region has 13 residues. V lost 6 bases and J lost 1, with 10 bases in between. The receptor was isolated from a woman between 18 and 29 years old in good health. This sequence joins TRBV29-1 and TRBJ2-4, with D tentatively TRBD2 (7 bases). Sequencing used blood. CDR3: CSVEGGAKNIQYF. The CDR3 DNA follows: TGCAGCGTGGAGGGGGGGGCCAAAAACATTCAGTACTTC. The complete variable domain, with remaining parts taken from reference TRBV29-1 and TRBJ2-4, reads SAVISQKPSRDICQRGTSLTIQCQVDSQVTMMFWYRQQPGQSLTLIATANQGSEATYESGFVIDKFPISRPNLTFSTLTVSNMSPEDSSIYLCSVEGGAKNIQYFGAGTRLSVL.